This is a list of T cell receptor beta chains from one sample in a study of neurological immune-mediated disorders. MiXCR, run by TCRdb on the 5' RACE reads, gives a single entry per CDR3 protein. The table includes roughly 120,000 distinct CDR3 sequences, more than 2.5% detected once. The sample consisted of PBMCs. These receptors were obtained from a woman in her thirties with multiple sclerosis. The CDR3 runs from the conserved cysteine through the conserved F or W. The D gene is left open where the match is weak. Size is stated for part of the rows, as once, few or many counts, or as a class when the clone is expanded.

D: NA
size: many
J: TRBJ2-2
V: TRBV7-9
CDR3: CATNPGTGEDTGELFF
DNA: TGTGCCACCAACCCGGGTACAGGGGAGGACACCGGGGAGCTGTTTTTT

D: NA
size: many
J: TRBJ2-5
V: TRBV5-6
CDR3: CASSLRQAETQYF
DNA: TGTGCCAGCAGCTTGCGACAGGCAGAGACCCAGTACTTC

D: NA
size: many
J: TRBJ2-1
V: TRBV7-9
CDR3: CASSTNEQFF
DNA: TGTGCCAGCAGCACGAATGAGCAGTTCTTC

D: NA
size: many
J: TRBJ1-1
V: TRBV7-6
CDR3: CASSSFGGVAEAFF
DNA: TGTGCCAGCAGCTCCTTCGGGGGGGTGGCTGAAGCTTTCTTT

D: NA
size: many
J: TRBJ2-1
V: TRBV18
CDR3: CASSPGREQFF
DNA: TGTGCCAGCTCACCAGGAAGGGAGCAGTTCTTC

D: NA
size: many
J: TRBJ2-5
V: TRBV10-3
CDR3: CAISDRRHETQYF
DNA: TGTGCCATCAGTGACCGACGCCACGAGACCCAGTACTTC

D: NA
size: many
J: TRBJ2-3
V: TRBV6-6
CDR3: CASSYSDRAGDTQYF
DNA: TGTGCCAGCAGTTACTCGGACCGGGCTGGGGATACGCAGTATTTT

D: NA
size: many
J: TRBJ1-5
V: TRBV4-3
CDR3: CASSQDQGYSQPQHF
DNA: TGCGCCAGCAGCCAAGATCAAGGGTATAGCCAGCCCCAGCATTTT

D: NA
size: NA
J: TRBJ1-5
V: TRBV3-1
CDR3: CASSQDASSNHPQHF
DNA: TGTGCCAGCAGCCAAGATGCATCTAGCAATCATCCCCAGCATTTT

D: TRBD2
size: many
J: TRBJ2-7
V: TRBV6-6
CDR3: CASSYSRAGGVEQYF
DNA: TGTGCCAGCAGTTACTCGCGAGCCGGGGGGGTCGAGCAGTACTTC

D: NA
size: many
J: TRBJ2-1
V: TRBV14
CDR3: CASSQETGPDEQFF
DNA: TGTGCCAGCAGCCAAGAAACGGGCCCCGATGAGCAGTTCTTC

D: NA
size: many
J: TRBJ2-3
V: TRBV7-2
CDR3: CASSQDGGRTDTQYF
DNA: TGTGCCAGCAGCCAGGACGGGGGCAGAACAGATACGCAGTATTTT

D: NA
size: many
J: TRBJ1-2
V: TRBV15
CDR3: CATSSASNYGYTF
DNA: TGTGCCACCAGCAGTGCGAGTAACTATGGCTACACCTTC

D: TRBD2
size: many
J: TRBJ2-5
V: TRBV7-2
CDR3: CASSPGLGRSWETQYF
DNA: TGTGCCAGCAGCCCGGGACTAGGAAGGAGTTGGGAGACCCAGTACTTC

D: TRBD2
size: many
J: TRBJ2-5
V: TRBV7-2
CDR3: CASSLRAAGGPRETQYF
DNA: TGTGCCAGCAGCTTACGGGCCGCGGGAGGGCCGAGAGAGACCCAGTACTTC

D: TRBD1
size: many
J: TRBJ1-2
V: TRBV12-3/TRBV12-4
CDR3: CASSQGVGGYTF
DNA: TGTGCCAGCAGTCAGGGGGTTGGCGGCTACACCTTC

D: TRBD1
size: many
J: TRBJ2-7
V: TRBV28
CDR3: CASRDKTGGPYEQYF
DNA: TGTGCCAGCAGGGATAAGACAGGGGGCCCCTACGAGCAGTACTTC

D: TRBD1
size: many
J: TRBJ1-1
V: TRBV6-5
CDR3: CASRSDRVTEAFF
DNA: TGTGCCAGCAGGTCGGACAGGGTGACTGAAGCTTTCTTT

D: TRBD1
size: many
J: TRBJ1-2
V: TRBV20-1
CDR3: CSAEKDRVHGYTF
DNA: TGCAGTGCTGAAAAGGACAGGGTACATGGCTACACCTTC

D: TRBD1
size: many
J: TRBJ2-7
V: TRBV12-3/TRBV12-4
CDR3: CASSPGQGRVDEQYF
DNA: TGTGCCAGCAGCCCGGGACAGGGTCGCGTCGACGAGCAGTACTTC

D: NA
size: many
J: TRBJ1-2
V: TRBV4-3
CDR3: CASSRTIGEGYTF
DNA: TGCGCCAGCAGCCGGACGATAGGAGAGGGCTACACCTTC

D: NA
size: many
J: TRBJ2-7
V: TRBV20-1
CDR3: CSADTGAYEQYF
DNA: TGCAGTGCTGATACAGGAGCCTACGAGCAGTACTTC

D: NA
size: many
J: TRBJ1-4
V: TRBV7-9
CDR3: CASSFISAATNEKLFF
DNA: TGTGCCAGCAGCTTTATATCAGCCGCAACTAATGAAAAACTGTTTTTT

D: TRBD1
size: many
J: TRBJ1-3
V: TRBV27
CDR3: CASSWDRVTGNTIYF
DNA: TGTGCCAGCAGTTGGGACAGGGTAACTGGAAACACCATATATTTT

D: NA
size: many
J: TRBJ2-7
V: TRBV20-1
CDR3: CSAEPGVAYEQYF
DNA: TGCAGTGCCGAACCCGGGGTTGCCTACGAGCAGTACTTC

D: NA
size: many
J: TRBJ2-7
V: TRBV4-1
CDR3: CASSQELEPDEQYF
DNA: TGCGCCAGCAGCCAAGAGTTGGAGCCGGACGAGCAGTACTTC

D: NA
size: many
J: TRBJ2-3
V: TRBV10-1
CDR3: CASSESIRTDTQYF
DNA: TGCGCCAGCAGTGAGTCGATCAGGACAGATACGCAGTATTTT

D: NA
size: once
J: TRBJ2-3
V: TRBV18
CDR3: CASSPDSTDTQYF
DNA: TGTGCCAGCTCACCAGACAGCACAGATACGCAGTATTTT

D: TRBD2
size: many
J: TRBJ2-1
V: TRBV20-1
CDR3: CSAALLSGGSSYNEQFF
DNA: TGCAGTGCCGCCCTACTTAGCGGGGGGAGCTCCTACAATGAGCAGTTCTTC

D: TRBD1
size: few
J: TRBJ1-1
V: TRBV5-6
CDR3: CASSLPGQELNTEAFF
DNA: TGTGCCAGCAGCTTGCCGGGACAGGAGTTGAACACTGAAGCTTTCTTT

D: NA
size: many
J: TRBJ2-3
V: TRBV6-5
CDR3: CATEDGTDTQYF
DNA: TGTGCCACCGAAGATGGCACAGATACGCAGTATTTT

D: NA
size: many
J: TRBJ1-2
V: TRBV14
CDR3: CASSQETGVRIGYTF
DNA: TGTGCCAGCAGCCAAGAAACAGGCGTCAGGATAGGCTACACCTTC